Below are 24 T cell receptor beta chains sequenced from a single sample in a study of beta chain features in type 1 diabetes (dated by TCRdb to 2017 to 2018). Library prep was done by the immunoSEQ multiplex PCR assay. The entire amount of isolated RNA was reverse transcribed using the High Capacity cDNA Reverse Transcription Kit, so the sequenced TCRB transcripts were expressed ones. Not all clones reach the TCRdb copy of this immuneACCESS table, which keeps in-frame sequences only. Checked studies attribute under half of the gap to unresolved V genes and leave the rest unexplained. Here the sample has approximately 470,000 clones; approximately 28% occur a single time. The top ten clones comprise almost 0.065% of the sample. Input material: naive CD4+ T cells from blood. The cell subset or site label, read with the paper, signifies: true naive CD4+ T cells. The receptors were gathered from a man between 18 and 29 years old in good health.

V usage is TRBV19 and J usage is TRBJ2-1; 10 positions agree with TRBD2. This CDR3 comprises 13 residues. Looked up from germline, CDR1 is LNHDA and CDR2 is SQIVND (reference sequence). After removal of 0 bases from V and 16 bases from J, the junction contained 6 bases not matched to a gene. The CDR3 spells CASSIDPSGRGFF. The CDR3 DNA reads TGTGCCAGTAGTATAGATCCTAGCGGGAGAGGTTTCTTC.

In this sample, this clone turned up many times. This chain connects TRBV25-1 to TRBJ2-5, with 7 positions matching TRBD2. Germline CDR1 reads MGHDK; CDR2 reads SYGVNS. V shed 8 bases and J 3 bases; nucleotides not matched to a gene: 6. The CDR3 is 13 residues long. The CDR3 spells CASRRENEETQYF. The CDR3 region has the DNA TGTGCCAGCCGGCGGGAGAACGAAGAGACCCAGTACTTC.

The chain couples TRBV4-3 to TRBJ2-2, with D uncertain. V gave up 1 base and J gave up 4 bases, with 10 bases separating them. CDR3 length: 15 amino acids. Germline CDR1 is LGHNA and CDR2 is YSLEER. In nucleotides, the CDR3 is TGCGCCAGCAGCCAAGGTGGTGGAGTCACCGGGGAGCTGTTTTTT. This gives the protein CASSQGGGVTGELFF.

This clone occurred a few times. The chain couples TRBV5-8 to TRBJ2-1; weak D call: TRBD2 (5 bases). In germline, CDR1 is SGHTS, CDR2 YDEGEE. Trimming cost V 4 bases and J 5 bases, with 10 bases left between them. This CDR3 region has 13 residues. CDR3 in amino acids: CASSPQRNNEQFF. The CDR3 DNA sequence: TGTGCCAGCAGCCCCCAGCGGAACAATGAGCAGTTCTTC.

The rearrangement joins TRBV29-1 to TRBJ2-1, with TRBD2 matching over 7 bases. Germline loops: CDR1 SQVTM, CDR2 ANQGSEA. The CDR3 contains 11 residues. CDR3 in amino acids: CSGGTTPEQFF. The CDR3 DNA reads TGCAGTGGGGGGACTACTCCTGAGCAGTTCTTC.

The rearrangement uses TRBV7-9 and TRBJ2-2; 9 bases are a match to TRBD2. Germline loops: CDR1 SEHNR, CDR2 FQNEAQ (reference sequence). The CDR3 contains 17 residues. V shed 0 bases, J shed 4 bases, and the junction held 6 bases outside the gene matches. The CDR3 loop is CASSLARASGVTGELFF. The CDR3 DNA is TGTGCCAGCAGCTTAGCGCGCGCTAGCGGGGTCACCGGGGAGCTGTTTTTT.

As for this clone: Other DNA sequences in the sample encode the same CDR3. J is TRBJ1-2 and V is TRBV7-9; D not resolved. V was cut by 1 base and J by 5 bases, with 5 bases left in between. This CDR3 is 12 amino acids long. Germline V lookup: CDR1 SEHNR, CDR2 FQNEAQ (reference sequence). CDR3 coding DNA: TGTGCCAGCAGCTTAGAGGGTTATGGCTACACCTTC. This gives the protein CASSLEGYGYTF.

In this sample, this clone turned up a few times. The chain carries TRBV10-3 and TRBJ2-3; D uncertain. Per the germline V gene, CDR1 is ENHRY and CDR2 is SYGVKD. This CDR3 is 12 amino acids long. V gave up 11 bases and J gave up 4 bases, with 13 bases separating them. This chain's CDR3 is CAASTESDTQYF. The CDR3 region has the DNA TGTGCCGCCAGCACGGAGTCAGATACGCAGTATTTT.

This chain uses TRBV7-9 with TRBJ2-7; 10 nucleotides agree with TRBD2. The germline CDR1 and CDR2 sequences are SEHNR and FQNEAQ (reference sequence). V shed 5 bases, J shed 4 bases, and the junction held 14 bases outside the gene matches. This CDR3 spans 17 amino acids. In DNA, the CDR3 is TGTGCCAGCAGCCCCGAGCTCCTAGCGGGAGCCAGATACGAGCAGTACTTC. Protein: CASSPELLAGARYEQYF.

This clone has a handful of counts. The chain is built from TRBV7-9 and TRBJ2-1; TRBD1 matches at 7 bases. The V gene end was trimmed by 6 bases and the J gene end by 0 bases; junction bases not matched to a gene: 8. From germline, CDR1 is SEHNR and CDR2 FQNEAQ (reference sequence). The CDR3 totals 16 residues. The CDR3 nucleotides read TGTGCCAGCAGTCGACAGGGAGACCGCTCCTACAATGAGCAGTTCTTC. Amino acid sequence: CASSRQGDRSYNEQFF.

This clone came up a few times. The chain is built from TRBV4-3 and TRBJ2-7; 9 positions match TRBD1. The ends lost 4 bases at V and 4 bases at J; junction bases unmatched: 8. The CDR3 loop spans 15 amino acids. Germline lookup yields CDR1 LGHNA and CDR2 YSLEER. This CDR3 is CASSLAGQGIYEQYF. The CDR3 nucleotides read TGCGCCAGCAGCCTCGCAGGACAGGGGATTTACGAGCAGTACTTC.

This clone occurred a few times. The chain carries TRBV14 and TRBJ2-1; TRBD2 is a possible D gene (5 bases). V was shortened by 4 bases and J by 6 bases, with 10 bases between the two germline ends. This CDR3 has 13 amino acids. The germline V gene has CDR1 SGHDN and CDR2 FVKESK. The CDR3 region has the DNA TGTGCCAGCAGCCCGGACTTCAGCAATGAGCAGTTCTTC. The encoded protein is CASSPDFSNEQFF.

The rearrangement uses TRBV15 and TRBJ2-5; D unresolved. V shed 5 bases and J shed 1 base, with 14 bases lying between them. The CDR3 extends over 15 amino acids. CDR1 is LNHNV and CDR2 is YYDKDF in the germline V gene (reference sequence). DNA for the CDR3: TGTGCCACCAGCGCTTCTGGGCAGTCCCAAGAGACCCAGTACTTC. Protein product: CATSASGQSQETQYF. Combining the CDR3 with reference TRBV15 and TRBJ2-5 gives the whole variable domain DAMVIQNPRYQVTQFGKPVTLSCSQTLNHNVMYWYQQKSSQAPKLLFHYYDKDFNNEADTPDNFQSRRPNTSFCFLDIRSPGLGDTAMYLCATSASGQSQETQYFGPGTRLLVL.

This clone was seen a single time. Here the CDR3 reads CASSRDLGATDEQFF. CDR3 DNA: TGTGCCAGCAGCCGCGACCTGGGGGCTACGGATGAGCAGTTCTTC. The V and J genes are TRBV11-2 and TRBJ2-1; D is perhaps TRBD1 (6 bases). Germline CDR1 reads SGHAT; CDR2 reads FQNNGV. CDR3 length equals 15 residues. With 5 bases removed from V and 8 bases from J, the gap between germline ends came to 19 bases.

The sample holds a few counts of this clone. This specimen includes other DNA sequences encoding the same CDR3. V usage is TRBV5-1 and J usage is TRBJ2-1; the match to TRBD2 covers 7 bases. Per the germline V gene, CDR1 is SGHRS and CDR2 is YFSETQ. The length of the CDR3 is 13 residues. With V trimmed by 4 bases and J by 5 bases, 3 bases remained unmatched. CDR3 nucleotides: TGCGCCAGCAGCCTGGGACTAAACAATGAGCAGTTCTTC. As protein: CASSLGLNNEQFF.

The chain employs TRBV5-1 and TRBJ2-1, with TRBD1 matching 10 bases. Germline V CDR1 and CDR2: SGHRS, YFSETQ. This CDR3 region has 15 residues. V shed 5 bases, J shed 4 bases, and the junction held 6 bases outside the gene matches. CDR3: CASSTEGQGYNEQFF. The CDR3 DNA follows: TGCGCCAGCAGTACGGAGGGACAGGGGTACAATGAGCAGTTCTTC.

The chain uses TRBV25-1 and TRBJ2-5; 8 nucleotides match TRBD1. There are 15 residues in the CDR3. In germline, CDR1 is MGHDK, CDR2 SYGVNS. V dropped 6 bases and J dropped 5; count of bases not matched to a gene: 11. The CDR3 DNA reads TGTGCCAGCAGAGGACAGGGAACGTGGTTGGAGACCCAGTACTTC. It codes for CASRGQGTWLETQYF. The entire variable domain, with the rest obtained from reference TRBV25-1 and TRBJ2-5, is as follows: EADIYQTPRYLVIGTGKKITLECSQTMGHDKMYWYQQDPGMELHLIHYSYGVNSTEKGDLSSESTVSRIRTEHFPLTLESARPSHTSQYLCASRGQGTWLETQYFGPGTRLLVL.

V and J are TRBV30 and TRBJ2-7; D gene ambiguous. The V and J ends lost 3 bases and 6 bases respectively, with 15 bases between them. CDR1 and CDR2 (germline): GTSNPN, SVGIG (reference sequence). The CDR3 covers 13 residues. CDR3 sequence (DNA): TGTGCCTGGAGGTTCGGAGCGTTCCGCGAGCAGTACTTC. Translation gives CAWRFGAFREQYF.

The rearrangement joins TRBV5-4 to TRBJ2-5; 8 bases map to TRBD1. CDR1 and CDR2 (germline): SGHNT, YYREEE (reference sequence). The CDR3 covers 12 residues. V dropped 6 bases and J dropped 4; count of bases not matched to a gene: 2. The CDR3 DNA is TGTGCCAGCACCGACAGGGGAGAGACCCAGTACTTC. It codes for CASTDRGETQYF.

This clone has only a few counts. The gene calls are TRBV9 and TRBJ2-1; 8 bases line up with TRBD1. CDR1 is SGDLS, CDR2 YYNGEE, per germline. There are 15 residues in the CDR3. V gave up 4 bases and J gave up 8 bases; unmatched junction bases: 11. CDR3 nucleotides: TGTGCCAGCAGCCCTACCGGACAGGGCCCGGATGAGCAGTTCTTC. Translating it yields CASSPTGQGPDEQFF.

This clone was recorded only once. Other DNA variants within this sample encode the same CDR3. This sequence joins TRBV29-1 and TRBJ2-1; tentative D call: TRBD1 (5 bases). V lost 6 bases to trimming and J lost 2 bases, with 14 bases between them. Germline V lookup: CDR1 SQVTM, CDR2 ANQGSEA. The CDR3 contains 14 residues. CDR3 bases: TGCAGCGTAATGCCAGGGCGGACCTACAATGAGCAGTTCTTC. Translated: CSVMPGRTYNEQFF.

The chain joins TRBV5-1 to TRBJ2-7, with D maybe TRBD2 (5 bases). CDR1 SGHRS and CDR2 YFSETQ come from the germline V gene. There are 15 residues in the CDR3. V was shortened by 1 base and J by 3 bases, with 14 bases between the two germline ends. CDR3 amino acids: CASSLLPAANYEQYF. The CDR3 DNA sequence: TGCGCCAGCAGCTTGTTACCAGCGGCTAACTACGAGCAGTACTTC.

The chain carries TRBV5-1 and TRBJ2-5; D is perhaps TRBD1 (6 bases). The germline CDR1 and CDR2 sequences are SGHRS and YFSETQ. The V end lost 4 bases, the J end lost 9 bases, and 19 bases lay between the germline ends. This CDR3 has 14 residues. The CDR3 region is CASSLSDQGRPQYF. The CDR3 coding sequence is TGCGCCAGCAGCCTCTCCGACCAGGGGAGACCCCAGTACTTC.

J is TRBJ2-1 and V is TRBV7-2; a possible D gene is TRBD2 (6 bases). This CDR3 is built from 15 residues. Deletions cut 2 bases from V and 7 bases from J, with 15 bases between. The germline V gene encodes CDR1 SGHTA and CDR2 FQGNSA. The CDR3 region is CASSLRGSAGNEQFF. In DNA form, the CDR3 reads TGTGCCAGCAGCTTAAGGGGCAGCGCGGGGAATGAGCAGTTCTTC.